Listed here is a single T cell receptor beta chain. Original analysis: Scientists estimated how many nucleated cells there were by amplifying reference gene primers. This table comes from immunoSEQ multiplex PCR, and its TCRdb copy is limited to in-frame clones, with some not included. V and J calls and clone size are those listed in that table; D and trimming were worked out from the DNA. The sample holds more than 95,000 clones, about nine tenths seen once. This entry is derived from a study of blood T cell repertoires in COVID-19. Study-wide background: Sites in the United States, Italy and Spain provided acute and convalescent COVID-19 samples. PBMCs, B-cell-depleted T cells, or T cells were the source of the cDNA or gDNA that made up the material.

V lost 5 bases, J lost 2 bases, and 3 bases lay in between. This CDR3 comprises 12 residues. Germline lookup yields CDR1 LGHDT and CDR2 YNNKEL (reference sequence). The receptor comes from a human donor with active COVID-19. The donor label of this sample is uncertain. The source material was peripheral blood. V is TRBV3-1 (or the pseudogene TRBV3-2) and J is TRBJ1-4; D uncertain. The CDR3 loop reads CASSATNEKLFF. In nucleotides, the CDR3 is TGTGCCAGCAGCGCGACTAATGAAAAACTGTTTTTT.